The following is a T cell receptor (beta chain) sequence with its context. What it binds is not known. The entry originates in a study of blood T cells in healthy people across ages. The ends lost 1 base at V and 9 bases at J; junction bases unmatched: 3. The CDR3 is 13 residues long. Germline-derived CDR1 and CDR2 are SNHLY and FYNNEI. Combining a sample-barcoded 5' primer with a J-beta primer mix, a second PCR ran for 7 to 11 cycles. TCRdb reprocessed the 5' RACE reads with MiXCR, giving one entry per CDR3 protein. The sample gives 850,000 or so distinct CDR3 sequences, 29% of which show up once; around 16% is in the top ten. The sample providers were healthy Caucasian people from Russia, aged roughly 6 to 90. Overall study findings and caveats: Researchers said unsorted PBMCs prevented a conclusive naive versus antigen-experienced comparison. A greater number of naive CD4+ cells and higher diversity distinguished long-lived donors from aged donors.

This sequence joins TRBV2 and TRBJ2-1; the match to TRBD1 covers 7 bases. This TCR came from a woman of 80 years or more in good health. Sequencing input: blood. This CDR3 reads CASSEGQGLEQFF. CDR3 nucleotide sequence: TGTGCCAGCAGTGAAGGACAGGGTCTTGAGCAGTTCTTC.